This T cell receptor (beta chain) was captured by sequencing in a study of CD8 T cells in Susac syndrome. The multiple sclerosis control group comprised treatment-naive patients with stable or active relapsing-remitting disease. RNA amounts of about 0.45 to 1 ug underwent reverse transcription with random hexamers. Multiplex PCR with immunoSEQ amplified the TCR beta CDR3 across 54 Vbeta and 13 Jbeta. TCRdb called the immunoSEQ multiplex PCR reads again in MiXCR, with one record for every CDR3 protein. Of over 200,000 distinct CDR3 sequences in the sample, around 93% are singletons; the top ten hold around 0.082%. The V gene lost 3 bases and the J gene lost 8 bases, with 8 bases spanning the gap. The germline V gene encodes CDR1 MGHDK and CDR2 SYGVNS. This CDR3 is built from 13 residues.

This receptor was taken from a human donor with multiple sclerosis. This chain joins TRBV25-1 and TRBJ1-6, with D tentatively TRBD1 (5 bases). The sample comprised CD4+ T cells from PBMCs. The chain's CDR3 is CASSDRADSPLHF. In DNA form, the CDR3 reads TGTGCCAGCAGTGACAGGGCTGATTCACCCCTCCACTTT.